What follows are 10 T cell receptor beta chains derived from one specimen sequenced in a study of T cell responses to AZD1222 COVID-19 vaccine. The method was immunoSEQ multiplex PCR; TCRdb's version includes in-frame clones alone and lacks a portion of them. The data hold tens of thousands of clones, with around 82% observed a single time. This specimen was peripheral blood, taken 28 days after the second AZD1222 dose. The receptor set was obtained from an adult who received the AZD1222 COVID-19 vaccine.

The rearrangement joins TRBV28 to TRBJ1-5, with a weak D call TRBD1 (6 bases). V lost 6 bases and J 1 base, leaving 10 bases between the germline ends. Germline loops: CDR1 MDHEN, CDR2 SYDVKM. This CDR3 region has 14 residues. The DNA of the CDR3 is TGTGCCAGCAGAATACAGGGAAGCAATCAGCCCCAGCATTTT. Amino acids: CASRIQGSNQPQHF.

The chain has TRBV7-9 and TRBJ2-3; D may correspond to TRBD1 or TRBD2 (5 bases each). CDR3 length: 14 residues. The germline V gene has CDR1 SEHNR and CDR2 FQNEAQ (reference sequence). The V gene lost 5 bases and the J gene lost 1 base, with 10 bases spanning the gap. The CDR3 is CASSQVGGTDTQYF. The CDR3 coding sequence is TGTGCCAGCAGCCAAGTGGGGGGCACAGATACGCAGTATTTT.

The V call is TRBV30, the J call TRBJ1-6; 7 bases map to TRBD1. V was clipped by 5 bases and J by 7 bases; unmatched bases: 2. This CDR3 is built from 12 residues. The germline V gene has CDR1 GTSNPN and CDR2 SVGIG (reference sequence). Here the CDR3 reads CAWEGQNSPLHF. The DNA of the CDR3 is TGTGCCTGGGAGGGACAGAATTCACCCCTCCACTTT.

The genes are TRBV5-1 and TRBJ2-7; D perhaps matches TRBD2 (7 bases). Looked up from germline, CDR1 is SGHRS and CDR2 is YFSETQ. The CDR3 runs 14 residues. V lost 2 bases, J lost 3 bases, and 12 bases lay in between. CDR3 sequence reads: CASSFSGGFYEQYF. DNA of the CDR3: TGCGCCAGCAGCTTCTCGGGGGGCTTCTACGAGCAGTACTTC.

The V gene is TRBV29-1, the J gene TRBJ2-7; 8 positions match TRBD1. Per germline, CDR1 SQVTM and CDR2 ANQGSEA. The CDR3 sequence is 16 residues long. Trimming removed 2 bases from V and 4 bases from J; junction bases left unmatched: 13. CDR3 loop: CSVESLGSGQGYEQYF. The CDR3 bases are TGCAGCGTTGAATCCCTGGGGAGCGGACAGGGTTACGAGCAGTACTTC.

CDR3 residues: CASSLGLGNEQFF. In nucleotides, the CDR3 is TGTGCCAGCAGCTTAGGACTAGGCAATGAGCAGTTCTTC. The V and J genes are TRBV7-9 and TRBJ2-1; D perhaps matches TRBD2 (6 bases). The germline gives CDR1 SEHNR, CDR2 FQNEAQ (reference sequence). The CDR3 sequence is 13 residues long. V dropped 1 base and J dropped 6 bases, with 7 bases sitting between them.

This clone has a single count. The chain couples TRBV4-2 to TRBJ1-3, with D possibly TRBD1 on 6 matching bases. The CDR3 runs 16 residues. The V end was cut by 4 bases, the J end by 1 base, with 14 bases between. Per germline, CDR1 LGHNA and CDR2 YNFKEQ. CDR3 DNA sequence: TGTGCCAGCAGCCCCAACCCCCAGGGGTCTGGAAACACCATATATTTT. Protein product: CASSPNPQGSGNTIYF.

This CDR3 is CAWSVGGSYNEQFF. CDR3 nucleotides: TGTGCCTGGAGTGTAGGGGGGAGCTACAATGAGCAGTTCTTC. The chain uses TRBV30 and TRBJ2-1; D tentatively reads TRBD1 or TRBD2 (6 bases each). V lost 0 bases and J lost 3, with 9 bases in between. The germline CDR1 and CDR2 sequences are GTSNPN and SVGIG (reference sequence). The CDR3 extends over 14 amino acids. Full variable domain (missing parts from reference TRBV30 and TRBJ2-1): SQTIHQWPATLVQPVGSPLSLECTVEGTSNPNLYWYRQAAGRGLQLLFYSVGIGQISSEVPQNLSASRPQDRQFILSSKKLLLSDSGFYLCAWSVGGSYNEQFFGPGTRLTVL.

V is TRBV27 and J is TRBJ1-5; TRBD1 is a possible D gene (6 bases). V lost 2 bases and J lost 2, with 10 bases in between. The CDR3 is 15 amino acids. Germline-derived CDR1 and CDR2 are MNHEY and SMNVEV (reference sequence). CDR3 amino acids: CASSLAGAGNQPQHF. As DNA, the CDR3 is TGTGCCAGCAGTTTAGCGGGGGCGGGCAATCAGCCCCAGCATTTT.

The chain is built from TRBV2 and TRBJ1-2; TRBD1 might be the D (6 bases). CDR3 length: 14 residues. Trimming left V 2 bases short and J 7 bases short, with 14 bases between. The V gene's germline CDR1 is SNHLY and CDR2 FYNNEI. This CDR3 is CASSERDRGGGYTF. The DNA for the CDR3 is TGTGCCAGCAGTGAAAGAGACCGAGGGGGTGGCTACACCTTC.